The rows below give T cell receptor beta chains drawn from one sample of a study of T cells after yellow fever vaccination. TCRdb re-analysed the 5' RACE reads in MiXCR, keeping a single row per CDR3 protein. The sample contains some 320,000 distinct CDR3 sequences, 4.1% of which appear only once. The source material was PBMCs, sampled 5 days after the yellow fever booster vaccination. The receptors shown here come from a man between 18 and 35 years old who received the YFV17D yellow fever vaccine. CDR3s include the opening cysteine and the closing phenylalanine or tryptophan. Fields, in order: V gene, CDR3 protein.

TRBV6-2/TRBV6-3,CASSYRRTGANTEAFF
TRBV7-6,CASSLEGRIRAGNTIYF
TRBV15,CATSQRIGTGWGRAFF
TRBV5-1,CASSQGGTGGDGYTF
TRBV11-3,CASSPTGGTPKMRQYF
TRBV7-8,CASSGGTGEMRDTQYF
TRBV5-1,CASSFDSYNEQFF
TRBV11-3,CASSPRDETQYF
TRBV30,CAWSVGRAYEQYF
TRBV9,CASSSDPGWGGIQYF
TRBV7-9,CASSSRESGRNQPQHF
TRBV7-9,CASSLFAGAYNEQFF
TRBV23-1,CASNENGQGTSTDTQYF
TRBV11-2,CASEESSYNEQFF
TRBV20-1,CSASIGTSGGSVQFF
TRBV18,CASSPPWGNVKNIQYF
TRBV18,CASSPDAVYGYTF
TRBV28,CASSPDGSNYGYTF
TRBV6-6,CASSYPGLAGVQETQYF
TRBV6-5,CASSTQTENTEAFF
TRBV20-1,CSATQGAYGYTF
TRBV5-4,CASSLLPGDQETQYF
TRBV7-8,CASSLRGTGGIYGYTF
TRBV20-1,CSARDSPTNEQFF
TRBV6-1,CASSERGDFSYNEQFF
TRBV6-5,CASSYSPGAFPGTDTQYF
TRBV27,CASSSLGQGGSQPQHF
TRBV28,CASRSTSETQYF
TRBV5-5,CASSLSLGTNEKLFF
TRBV18,CASSPIGDTQYF
TRBV6-2/TRBV6-3,CASSYPPTRRGRPSPLHF
TRBV20-1,CSASATAYQETQYF
TRBV6-5,CASSYSGTTSSGNTIYF
TRBV28,CASSLHPSSGGKIGELFF
TRBV20-1,CSALWGGSYNEQFF
TRBV25-1,CASSETLGGGYTF
TRBV28,CASSSGQGPYNEQFF
TRBV3-1,CAAGLGNTIYF
TRBV4-2,CASSQEPAGGYNEQFF
TRBV19,CASSTVHGQPQHF
TRBV7-9,CASSERADGDNEQFF
TRBV12-3/TRBV12-4,CASRDGVGELFF
TRBV11-2,CASSLGGQNEQFF
TRBV5-4,CASSLELGTYEQYF
TRBV11-2,CASSSLAGGLGGTDTQYF
TRBV7-9,CASSPPWATDTQYF
TRBV11-2,CASSPGGATGYTF
TRBV28,CASRAPSNHGYTF
TRBV9,CASSVGGDLKNIQYF